Reported below is one T cell receptor (beta chain). No antigen is known for it. The data were obtained in a study of post-analysis software for immune sequencing data. Study-level background: The courses of disease that were included comprised relapsing-remitting, secondary progressive and progressive-relapsing multiple sclerosis.

Whole-study findings and limits: Compared with controls, patients showed significantly lower normalized Chao1 diversity. Batch-mates among the samples co-clustered strongly by F measure. There were a handful of TRBV segments more frequent in patients than controls, and TRBV5-6, TRBV5-1 and TRBV20-1 were among them.

The TCR beta cDNA libraries contained unique molecular identifiers. Each batch of about 0.9 to 10 million T cells produced 490,000 or so cDNA molecules. One entry per CDR3 protein results from TCRdb running MiXCR on the PCR reads. The repertoire holds about 680,000 distinct CDR3 sequences, 55% to 70% seen once, with around 10% in the top ten. V shed 0 bases and J 14 bases; nucleotides not matched to a gene: 5. From germline, CDR1 is LGHDT and CDR2 YNNKEL (reference sequence). The CDR3 loop spans 15 amino acids. The sequencing input was blood. This TCR was sampled from a girl aged 2 to 9 with multiple sclerosis. The rearrangement links TRBV3-1 to TRBJ2-4; 15 bases agree with TRBD2. In DNA form, the CDR3 reads TGTGCCAGCAGCCAAGATGGACTAGCGGGAGGGCCGGAGTACTTC. Its translation is CASSQDGLAGGPEYF.